The 26 T cell receptor beta chains in this list originate from one sample, sequenced in a study of technical replicates of blood from a handful of donors. Here immunoSEQ multiplex PCR was the method, and the copy in TCRdb shows in-frame clones only, minus some. The sample has around 57,000 clones, about 96% seen once. Material for sequencing was T cells isolated from PBMCs. The receptors shown here come from a human donor in good health.

A single count supports this clone. This chain joins TRBV4-1 and TRBJ2-7; a possible D gene is TRBD2 (6 bases). V was trimmed by 4 bases and J by 2 bases, leaving 9 bases between them. Germline V CDR1 and CDR2: MGHRA, YSYEKL. The CDR3 consists of 13 residues. The CDR3 spells CASSLAETYEQYF. CDR3 DNA sequence: TGCGCCAGCAGCCTAGCGGAGACCTACGAGCAGTACTTC.

The chain joins TRBV2 to TRBJ2-7; TRBD1 matches at 10 bases. Trimming cost V 4 bases and J 5 bases; bases outside gene matches: 2. Germline V gene lookup returns CDR1 SNHLY and CDR2 FYNNEI. The CDR3 has 13 residues. For the CDR3, the DNA is TGTGCCAGCAGTGGAGGGACAGGGGACGAGCAGTACTTC. It codes for CASSGGTGDEQYF.

The chain combines TRBV5-4 with TRBJ2-5; D is ambiguous. The CDR3 consists of 14 residues. Germline V gene data show CDR1 as SGHNT and CDR2 as YYREEE (reference sequence). Trimming took off 3 bases at V and 4 bases at J, with 13 bases between the two ends. CDR3 nucleotide sequence: TGTGCCAGCAGCTCGGGTCCGGCTCCAGAGACCCAGTACTTC. This sequence encodes CASSSGPAPETQYF. The whole variable domain, filled in from reference TRBV5-4 and TRBJ2-5, reads ETGVTQSPTHLIKTRGQQVTLRCSSQSGHNTVSWYQQALGQGPQFIFQYYREEENGRGNFPPRFSGLQFPNYSSELNVNALELDDSALYLCASSSGPAPETQYFGPGTRLLVL.

The chain joins TRBV10-2 to TRBJ2-2; 10 bases map to TRBD2. CDR1 is WSHSY and CDR2 is SAAADI in the germline V gene. Trimming at V came to 8 bases and at J to 3 bases, leaving 6 bases not matched to a gene. The CDR3 has 15 residues. CDR3 bases: TGCGCCAGCTGCGGGACTAGCGATTACACCGGGGAGCTGTTTTTT. Its translation: CASCGTSDYTGELFF.

This chain connects TRBV4-1 to TRBJ1-3; perhaps TRBD1 as D (5 bases). Germline CDR1 reads MGHRA; CDR2 reads YSYEKL. This CDR3 has 17 amino acids. V lost 0 bases to trimming and J lost 4 bases, with 16 bases between them. Here the CDR3 DNA reads TGCGCCAGCAGCCAAGAGGGGCGTCCAGGGATCGGAAACACCATATATTTT. Amino acid sequence: CASSQEGRPGIGNTIYF.

The rearrangement uses TRBV9 and TRBJ2-7, with no clear D. Germline V gene lookup returns CDR1 SGDLS and CDR2 YYNGEE. Trimming took 0 bases from V and 0 from J, leaving 7 bases between them. The CDR3 is 14 residues long. CDR3 coding DNA: TGTGCCAGCAGCGTAGGGTACAGCTCCTACGAGCAGTACTTC. Residues: CASSVGYSSYEQYF.

The genes are TRBV21-1 and TRBJ1-4; the table's D call, TRBD1, was not checked against the DNA. TRBV21-1 is described as a pseudogene. This CDR3 spans 14 amino acids. The CDR3 DNA sequence: TGTGCCAGCAGGCCGGGACACCGTAATGAAAAACTGTTTTTT. The encoded protein is CASRPGHRNEKLFF.

This rearrangement joins TRBV30 to TRBJ2-3; the D gene is possibly TRBD2 (7 bases). Germline V lookup: CDR1 GTSNPN, CDR2 SVGIG (reference sequence). The CDR3 is 20 amino acids. V lost 0 bases and J 1 base, leaving 26 bases between the germline ends. The chain's CDR3 is CAWSVSIWGGAREGTDTQYF. The CDR3 region has the DNA TGTGCCTGGAGTGTTTCGATATGGGGGGGGGCGAGGGAGGGCACAGATACGCAGTATTTT.

The chain joins TRBV13 to TRBJ2-3; 15 bases map to TRBD2. V lost 5 bases to trimming and J lost 3 bases; unmatched junction nucleotides: 9. Germline CDR1 PRHDT, CDR2 FYEKMQ (reference sequence). The length of the CDR3 is 18 residues. The CDR3 sequence: CASSHGLAGGFMTDTQYF. In DNA form, the CDR3 reads TGTGCCAGCAGCCATGGACTAGCGGGGGGGTTCATGACAGATACGCAGTATTTT.

The chain combines TRBV9 with TRBJ2-1; 14 positions agree with TRBD2. The CDR3 sequence is 15 residues long. Per the germline V gene, CDR1 is SGDLS and CDR2 is YYNGEE. The J segment lost 6 bases and the V segment lost 3 bases, leaving 2 bases of the junction unmatched. CDR3 amino acids: CASSGGTSGGNEQFF. CDR3 nucleotide sequence: TGTGCCAGCAGCGGGGGGACTAGCGGGGGCAATGAGCAGTTCTTC. Filled out from reference TRBV9 and TRBJ2-1, the complete variable domain reads DSGVTQTPKHLITATGQRVTLRCSPRSGDLSVYWYQQSLDQGLQFLIQYYNGEERAKGNILERFSAQQFPDLHSELNLSSLELGDSALYFCASSGGTSGGNEQFFGPGTRLTVL.

The chain couples TRBV11-3 to TRBJ2-1, with D possibly being TRBD2 (5 bases). This CDR3 is built from 13 residues. Trimming cost V 4 bases and J 7 bases, with 11 bases left between them. Germline lookup yields CDR1 SGHNT and CDR2 YENEEA. CDR3 coding DNA: TGTGCCAGCAGCTCCTTTCGGGGAAATGAGCAGTTCTTC. Amino acids: CASSSFRGNEQFF.

The chain joins TRBV2 to TRBJ2-3; 8 positions agree with TRBD2. V lost 8 bases, J lost 5 bases, and 12 bases stayed unmatched. Germline CDR1 is SNHLY and CDR2 is FYNNEI. This CDR3 is built from 15 residues. Here the CDR3 DNA reads TGTGCCAGCCCTGTTAAAGCGGGAGCATTAGATACGCAGTATTTT. Protein: CASPVKAGALDTQYF.

The chain's CDR3 is CASSNQAIDGEQYF. The CDR3 DNA is TGTGCCAGCAGTAACCAGGCCATTGACGGCGAGCAGTACTTC. The V gene is TRBV27, the J gene TRBJ2-7; D is unresolved. V shed 5 bases and J shed 6 bases, with 17 bases lying between them. Germline V CDR1 and CDR2: MNHEY, SMNVEV (reference sequence). This CDR3 is 14 amino acids long.

The V gene is TRBV28, the J gene TRBJ2-2; D not resolved. The CDR3 spans 11 residues. CDR1 and CDR2 from the germline V gene are MDHEN and SYDVKM. The V end lost 5 bases, the J end lost 9 bases, and 7 bases lay between the germline ends. Here the CDR3 reads CASSAWRELFF. In nucleotides, the CDR3 is TGTGCCAGCAGTGCCTGGCGGGAGCTGTTTTTT.

The rearrangement links TRBV27 to TRBJ2-1; 9 nucleotides agree with TRBD1. The CDR3 runs 13 residues. The V and J ends lost 9 bases and 7 bases, in that order; junction bases with no gene match: 7. Germline lookup yields CDR1 MNHEY and CDR2 SMNVEV (reference sequence). Written as DNA, the CDR3 is TGTGCCAGTGGGTACAGGGGGCGGAATGAGCAGTTCTTC. Protein: CASGYRGRNEQFF.

The chain joins TRBV7-8 to TRBJ1-5; TRBD1 matches 7 bases. Germline values: CDR1 SGHVS, CDR2 FQNEAQ. This CDR3 has 16 amino acids. V shed 4 bases and J 0 bases; nucleotides not matched to a gene: 6. The CDR3 spells CASSSSRTGSNQPQHF. The CDR3 region has the DNA TGTGCCAGCAGCTCCTCTAGGACAGGTAGCAATCAGCCCCAGCATTTT.

The CDR3 spells CASSGTSGIDEQYF. CDR3 DNA: TGTGCCAGCAGTGGAACTAGCGGTATCGACGAGCAGTACTTC. V is TRBV2 and J is TRBJ2-7; 8 nucleotides line up with TRBD2. With 4 bases clipped from V and 5 bases from J, the junction kept 7 bases outside the gene matches. The germline V gene encodes CDR1 SNHLY and CDR2 FYNNEI. The CDR3 sequence is 14 residues long.

The V and J genes are TRBV12-5 and TRBJ2-3, with D possibly being TRBD1 (6 bases). Germline loops: CDR1 LGHNT, CDR2 FRNRAP. V lost 2 bases and J lost 8, with 20 bases in between. This CDR3 comprises 16 residues. CDR3 in amino acids: CASGLLVTGSQGTQYF. CDR3 nucleotides: TGTGCTAGTGGTTTGCTCGTGACAGGCTCACAGGGTACGCAGTATTTT.

The gene calls are TRBV27 and TRBJ1-4, with a weak D call TRBD1 (6 bases). This CDR3 contains 14 residues. Germline assignment: CDR1 MNHEY and CDR2 SMNVEV (reference sequence). Trimming took off 5 bases at V and 5 bases at J, with 12 bases between the two ends. The DNA of the CDR3 is TGTGCCAGCAGTCTGGACAGACGAAATGAAAAACTGTTTTTT. Translating gives CASSLDRRNEKLFF.

This chain joins TRBV10-2 and TRBJ2-7, with D maybe TRBD1 (5 bases). Per germline, CDR1 WSHSY and CDR2 SAAADI. There are 15 residues in the CDR3. The V end was cut by 8 bases, the J end by 3 bases, with 20 bases between. The CDR3 region is CASSWGSGQSYEQYF. Here the CDR3 DNA reads TGCGCCAGCTCCTGGGGATCAGGACAAAGCTACGAGCAGTACTTC.

The J gene is TRBJ2-2, the V gene TRBV19, with D perhaps TRBD1 (6 bases). Trimming shortened V by 10 bases and J by 0 bases, and 9 bases separated the two germline ends. This CDR3 region has 13 residues. Germline V gene lookup returns CDR1 LNHDA and CDR2 SQIVND (reference sequence). As DNA, the CDR3 is TGTGCCATTTCAGGGGCGAACACCGGGGAGCTGTTTTTT. Amino acid sequence: CAISGANTGELFF. Combining the CDR3 with reference TRBV19 and TRBJ2-2 gives the whole variable domain DGGITQSPKYLFRKEGQNVTLSCEQNLNHDAMYWYRQDPGQGLRLIYYSQIVNDFQKGDIAEGYSVSREKKESFPLTVTSAQKNPTAFYLCAISGANTGELFFGEGSRLTVL.

The rearrangement joins TRBV30 to TRBJ1-2; 7 bases are a match to TRBD1. J gave up 1 base and V 1 base, and 12 bases lay outside the gene matches. CDR3 length: 17 residues. CDR1 and CDR2 (germline): GTSNPN, SVGIG (reference sequence). The CDR3 here is CAWSATGQKRGNYGYTF. For the CDR3, the DNA is TGTGCCTGGAGTGCAACGGGACAGAAAAGGGGTAACTATGGCTACACCTTC.

The chain links TRBV18 to TRBJ2-1; 11 bases fit TRBD1. Germline CDR1 KGHSH, CDR2 LQKENI. J was trimmed by 5 bases and V by 3 bases; bases with no gene match: 6. The CDR3 totals 16 residues. The CDR3: CASSPGQGVYDNEQFF. The CDR3 DNA reads TGTGCCAGCTCACCGGGACAGGGGGTTTATGACAATGAGCAGTTCTTC.

The CDR3 loop reads CASIPPGYTEAFF. CDR3 bases: TGTGCCAGCATCCCACCAGGGTACACTGAAGCTTTCTTT. The chain links TRBV28 to TRBJ1-1; D possibly corresponds to TRBD1 (5 bases). The germline CDR1 and CDR2 sequences are MDHEN and SYDVKM. This CDR3 comprises 13 residues. V shed 7 bases and J shed 3 bases, with 12 bases lying between them.

This clone was observed a single time. The chain recombines TRBV15 with TRBJ1-2; D uncertain. This CDR3 has 14 amino acids. The germline CDR1 and CDR2 sequences are LNHNV and YYDKDF (reference sequence). Trimming pared 1 base from V and 3 bases from J, leaving 9 bases between. The CDR3 is CATSRGPGDYGYTF. Here the CDR3 DNA reads TGTGCCACCAGCAGAGGTCCTGGAGACTATGGCTACACCTTC. Supplemented by reference TRBV15 and TRBJ1-2, the full variable domain reads DAMVIQNPRYQVTQFGKPVTLSCSQTLNHNVMYWYQQKSSQAPKLLFHYYDKDFNNEADTPDNFQSRRPNTSFCFLDIRSPGLGDTAMYLCATSRGPGDYGYTFGSGTRLTVV.

The rearrangement joins TRBV5-4 to TRBJ2-3; 10 positions agree with TRBD2. CDR3 length equals 15 residues. With 5 bases clipped from V and 1 base from J, the junction kept 4 bases outside the gene matches. CDR1 SGHNT and CDR2 YYREEE come from the germline V gene (reference sequence). CDR3: CASRSGTSGTDTQYF. CDR3 DNA sequence: TGTGCCAGCAGATCTGGGACTAGCGGCACAGATACGCAGTATTTT.